The 21 T cell receptor beta chains listed next were all sequenced from one sample in a study of blood T cell repertoires in COVID-19. Generated by immunoSEQ multiplex PCR, the TCRdb table keeps only in-frame clones and is missing some. Of around 330,000 clones listed, over 75% were seen once; the top ten hold over 9%. The sample was PBMCs or T cells enriched from blood (not recorded which). The receptors here all came from a woman in her thirties or forties who had recovered from COVID-19.

This clone was picked up one time. The chain recombines TRBV6-5 with TRBJ2-7; D gene ambiguous. V was pared by 8 bases and J by 1 base, with 9 bases between. The CDR3 covers 12 residues. Germline V gene data show CDR1 as MNHEY and CDR2 as SVGAGI. As DNA, the CDR3 is TGTGCCAGCCACACATCGTCCTACGAGCAGTACTTC. This sequence encodes CASHTSSYEQYF.

The chain has TRBV27 and TRBJ2-7; a weak D match, TRBD1 (6 bases). The germline gives CDR1 MNHEY, CDR2 SMNVEV (reference sequence). Trimming removed 5 bases at V and 5 bases at J, with 19 bases between. The CDR3 loop spans 15 amino acids. CDR3 sequence reads: CASSNRAAPLNEQYF. As DNA, the CDR3 is TGTGCCAGCAGTAACAGGGCGGCCCCCCTTAACGAGCAGTACTTC.

The V and J genes are TRBV27 and TRBJ1-5; no clear D. V was cut by 4 bases and J by 9 bases, with 10 bases left in between. This CDR3 contains 12 residues. From germline, CDR1 is MNHEY and CDR2 SMNVEV (reference sequence). The CDR3 sequence is CASSWRDGPQHF. CDR3 bases: TGTGCCAGCAGTTGGAGGGATGGGCCCCAGCATTTT.

For the CDR3, the DNA is TGCAGCGCCGCCGGGAGCACTGCTGAAAAACTGTTTTTT. Translated: CSAAGSTAEKLFF. The chain links TRBV29-1 to TRBJ1-4; D ambiguous. The CDR3 is 13 residues long. V was pared by 7 bases and J by 7 bases, with 16 bases between. CDR1 is SQVTM, CDR2 ANQGSEA, per germline.

The V and J genes are TRBV2 and TRBJ2-1; 7 bases match TRBD2. Germline CDR1 is SNHLY and CDR2 is FYNNEI. The V and J ends lost 6 bases and 8 bases, in that order; junction bases with no gene match: 7. The CDR3 length is 13 residues. This CDR3 reads CASRLTSSDEQFF. CDR3 bases: TGTGCCAGCAGACTGACTAGCAGCGATGAGCAGTTCTTC.

The CDR3 is CASSPRQRGGDTQYF. The CDR3 DNA reads TGTGCCAGCAGCCCTCGCCAGCGAGGCGGGGATACGCAGTATTTT. V and J are TRBV14 and TRBJ2-3; tentative D call: TRBD2 (5 bases). Germline-derived CDR1 and CDR2 are SGHDN and FVKESK. The CDR3 runs 15 residues. V lost 4 bases, J lost 6 bases, and 17 bases lay in between. Using reference TRBV14 and TRBJ2-3 for the parts outside the CDR3, the full variable domain is EAGVTQFPSHSVIEKGQTVTLRCDPISGHDNLYWYRRVMGKEIKFLLHFVKESKQDESGMPNNRFLAERTGGTYSTLKVQPAELEDSGVYFCASSPRQRGGDTQYFGPGTRLTVL.

A single count supports this clone. V and J are TRBV7-8 and TRBJ2-5; D is perhaps TRBD2 (7 bases). This CDR3 is built from 15 residues. Looked up from germline, CDR1 is SGHVS and CDR2 is FQNEAQ. Trimming took off 5 bases at V and 3 bases at J, with 16 bases between the two ends. The CDR3 loop reads CASSLLGGREETQYF. The CDR3 DNA sequence: TGTGCCAGCAGCCTTCTCGGGGGGCGAGAAGAGACCCAGTACTTC.

This clone has only one observation. The V and J genes are TRBV7-2 and TRBJ2-3; TRBD1 might be the D (6 bases). Trimming shortened V by 5 bases and J by 2 bases, and 8 bases separated the two germline ends. The CDR3 totals 13 residues. Per germline, CDR1 SGHTA and CDR2 FQGNSA. CDR3 loop: CASSQGFTDTQYF. The CDR3 DNA sequence: TGTGCCAGCAGCCAGGGGTTCACAGATACGCAGTATTTT.

The rearrangement joins TRBV5-4 to TRBJ2-1; 7 bases map to TRBD2. V trimming: 8 bases; J trimming: 4 bases; junction bases outside the gene matches: 9. The CDR3 extends over 14 amino acids. From germline, CDR1 is SGHNT and CDR2 YYREEE (reference sequence). The CDR3: CASSASGGYNEQFF. CDR3 DNA: TGTGCCAGTTCTGCTAGCGGAGGGTACAATGAGCAGTTCTTC.

The chain is built from TRBV21-1 and TRBJ1-4; TRBD1 is the table's D call, not checked against the DNA. TRBV21-1 represents a pseudogene. The CDR3 consists of 14 residues. CDR3 nucleotides: TGTGCCAGCCCTGGGGACAGGGGGATAGGAAAACTGTTTTTT. It yields the protein CASPGDRGIGKLFF.

There are a few counts of this clone. J is TRBJ1-2 and V is TRBV7-8, with 8 bases aligning to TRBD1. The V gene's germline CDR1 is SGHVS and CDR2 FQNEAQ. This CDR3 region has 14 residues. Trimming took 5 bases from V and 4 from J; bases not matched to a gene: 6. The CDR3 spells CASSRAGGGYGYTF. In DNA form, the CDR3 reads TGTGCCAGCAGCCGAGCAGGGGGCGGCTATGGCTACACCTTC.

This rearrangement joins TRBV19 to TRBJ2-3; TRBD1 aligns across 7 bases. This CDR3 has 15 amino acids. Germline trimming cut 3 bases from V and 2 bases from J; bases unmatched to any gene: 5. CDR1 LNHDA and CDR2 SQIVND come from the germline V gene (reference sequence). The CDR3 sequence: CASSMGTDPTDTQYF. The CDR3 DNA is TGTGCCAGTAGTATGGGGACAGATCCCACAGATACGCAGTATTTT.

The genes are TRBV6-5 and TRBJ1-2; a possible D gene is TRBD1 (5 bases). This CDR3 is built from 13 residues. The V and J ends lost 10 bases and 7 bases respectively, with 19 bases between them. Looked up from germline, CDR1 is MNHEY and CDR2 is SVGAGI. Here the CDR3 reads CATTEVGRGGYTF. CDR3 in DNA: TGTGCCACCACAGAGGTGGGGAGGGGTGGCTACACCTTC.

Regarding this clone: An end of the junction does not agree with germline; a read error may underlie this. This sequence joins TRBV7-3 and TRBJ2-1; 8 bases match TRBD1. The CDR3 runs to 15 residues. Germline values: CDR1 SGHTA, CDR2 FQGTGA. CDR3 sequence reads: CASSVTGTGYNEQFF. Written as DNA, the CDR3 is TGTGCCAGCAGCGTAACCGGGACAGGTTACAATGAGCAGTTCTTC.

The V and J genes are TRBV28 and TRBJ1-2; D unclear. The CDR3 length is 12 residues. Germline lookup yields CDR1 MDHEN and CDR2 SYDVKM. Trimming removed 1 base at V and 5 bases at J, with 5 bases between. This CDR3 is CASSLSEYGYTF. The CDR3, as DNA: TGTGCCAGCAGTTTATCGGAGTATGGCTACACCTTC.

This clone was detected once. The V call is TRBV3-1 (or the pseudogene TRBV3-2), the J call TRBJ2-3; D not certain. V was pared by 4 bases and J by 5 bases, with 10 bases between. CDR1 is LGHDT and CDR2 is YNNKEL in the germline V gene (reference sequence). This CDR3 is 13 amino acids long. The CDR3 coding sequence is TGTGCCAGCAGCCTCCGTTCCGTAGATACGCAGTATTTT. The encoded protein is CASSLRSVDTQYF.

This sequence joins TRBV4-3 and TRBJ1-4; no definite D call. CDR1 and CDR2 (germline): LGHNA, YSLEER. Between the trimmed V and J ends, which lost 8 bases and 2 bases, there was a span of 9 bases. CDR3 length equals 13 residues. CDR3 coding DNA: TGCGCCAGCGGAGGCACGACTAATGAAAAACTGTTTTTT. It specifies CASGGTTNEKLFF.

The chain carries TRBV23-1 and TRBJ2-2, with no clear D. TRBV23-1 falls under the ORF class, with uncertain function. Deletions cut 0 bases from V and 5 bases from J, with 19 bases between. The CDR3 is 18 residues long. CDR3 sequence (DNA): TGCGCCAGCAGTCAATCGGTGTACGCCGGGTCCGGGACCGGGGAGCTGTTTTTT. Protein sequence: CASSQSVYAGSGTGELFF.

V usage is TRBV10-3 and J usage is TRBJ1-2; a weak D match, TRBD1 (5 bases). This CDR3 region has 14 residues. Germline assignment: CDR1 ENHRY and CDR2 SYGVKD. The ends were cut back, 7 bases at V and 2 bases at J, with 14 bases in the middle. CDR3 sequence: CAITEVGANYGYTF. The CDR3 coding sequence is TGTGCCATCACCGAGGTAGGGGCGAACTATGGCTACACCTTC.

The rearrangement links TRBV4-1 to TRBJ2-1; TRBD2 agrees at 14 bases. Losses at the gene ends were 1 base for V and 2 bases for J; bases not matched to a gene: 1. The germline CDR1 and CDR2 sequences are MGHRA and YSYEKL. CDR3 size: 17 residues. This CDR3 reads CASSQGLAGGPYNEQFF. As DNA, the CDR3 is TGCGCCAGCAGCCAAGGACTAGCGGGAGGGCCCTACAATGAGCAGTTCTTC.

Worth noting for this clone: Other nucleotide sequences in the sample specify the same CDR3. This sequence joins TRBV5-5 and TRBJ2-5; D is unresolved. The CDR3 totals 13 residues. V lost 0 bases to trimming and J lost 3 bases, with 6 bases between them. Per germline, CDR1 SGHKS and CDR2 YYEKEE (reference sequence). The CDR3 reads CASSLAREETQYF. The CDR3 bases are TGTGCCAGCAGCTTGGCTCGGGAAGAGACCCAGTACTTC.